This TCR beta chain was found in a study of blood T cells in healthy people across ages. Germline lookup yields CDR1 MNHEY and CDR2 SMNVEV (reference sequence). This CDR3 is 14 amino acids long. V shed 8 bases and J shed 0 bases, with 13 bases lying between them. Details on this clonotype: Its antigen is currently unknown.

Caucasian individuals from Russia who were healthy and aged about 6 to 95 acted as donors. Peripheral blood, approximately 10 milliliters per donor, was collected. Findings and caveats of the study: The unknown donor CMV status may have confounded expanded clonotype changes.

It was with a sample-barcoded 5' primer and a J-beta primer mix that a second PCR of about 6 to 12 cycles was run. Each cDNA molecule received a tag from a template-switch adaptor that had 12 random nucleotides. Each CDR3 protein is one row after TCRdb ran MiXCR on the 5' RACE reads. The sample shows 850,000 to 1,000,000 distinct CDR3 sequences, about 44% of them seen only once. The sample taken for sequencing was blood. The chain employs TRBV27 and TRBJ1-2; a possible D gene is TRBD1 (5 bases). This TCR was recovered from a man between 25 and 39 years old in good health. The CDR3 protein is CASRGAASNYGYTF. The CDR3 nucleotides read TGTGCCAGCCGAGGGGCAGCCTCTAACTATGGCTACACCTTC.